The 19 T cell receptor beta chains below were found in one sample sequenced in a study of Ad26.COV2.S vaccination and SARS-CoV-2 variants. Treatment described: around 19 received Ad26.COV2.S at low or high dose, single or two shots; 5 received placebo; per-sample allocation not given. Specimen acquisition occurred on day 63 following the initial vaccine or placebo injection. Some clones are missing from TCRdb's copy, which holds only in-frame ones; the method was immunoSEQ multiplex PCR. The sample has 400,000 or so clones, approximately 86% seen once. The sample in question was peripheral blood, obtained in a trial of Ad26.COV2.S vaccine versus placebo. These receptors all come from a person aged 18-65 years who received the Ad26.COV2.S COVID-19 vaccine or a placebo.

This clone appeared once. The rearrangement uses TRBV6-6 and TRBJ2-5; 8 nucleotides line up with TRBD2. J gave up 6 bases and V 5 bases, and 5 bases lay outside the gene matches. The CDR3 runs to 13 residues. Germline V lookup: CDR1 MNHNY, CDR2 SVGAGI (reference sequence). This CDR3 is CASSGTGGKTQYF. The DNA for the CDR3 is TGTGCCAGCAGTGGGACGGGAGGGAAGACCCAGTACTTC.

V usage is TRBV5-1 and J usage is TRBJ2-2; D not certain. The CDR3 is 13 amino acids. V shed 0 bases and J shed 8 bases, with 8 bases lying between them. CDR1 is SGHRS and CDR2 is YFSETQ in the germline V gene. DNA of the CDR3: TGCGCCAGCAGCTTGGGGCGTGCGGGGGAGCTGTTTTTT. Its translation: CASSLGRAGELFF.

The chain couples TRBV21-1 to TRBJ1-5. TRBV21-1 is designated a pseudogene. CDR3 length equals 12 residues. The CDR3: CARQRSNQPQHF. The DNA for the CDR3 is TGTGCCAGACAGCGTAGCAATCAGCCCCAGCATTTT.

The CDR3 loop is CASGRAGAFNEQFF. CDR3 sequence (DNA): TGTGCCAGCGGCCGGGCGGGGGCCTTCAATGAGCAGTTCTTC. V gene TRBV11-2 combines with J gene TRBJ2-1, with a possible D match to TRBD2 (7 bases). Germline CDR1 reads SGHAT; CDR2 reads FQNNGV. V dropped 8 bases and J dropped 6 bases, with 17 bases sitting between them. The CDR3 contains 14 residues.

DNA of the CDR3: TGTGCCAGCAGTTACTCGAGGTCAGGCGGGGGCTATGGCTACACCTTC. Translating it yields CASSYSRSGGGYGYTF. The V call is TRBV6-5, the J call TRBJ1-2; possibly TRBD1 for D (5 bases). This CDR3 has 16 residues. V lost 0 bases and J lost 4, with 15 bases in between. Germline CDR1 is MNHEY and CDR2 is SVGAGI.

This CDR3 reads CASSLESSYNEQFF. The DNA of the CDR3 is TGCGCCAGCAGCTTGGAAAGCTCCTACAATGAGCAGTTCTTC. The chain joins TRBV5-1 to TRBJ2-1; no clear D. Germline V gene data show CDR1 as SGHRS and CDR2 as YFSETQ. The CDR3 is made up of 14 amino acids. Trimming took off 0 bases at V and 0 bases at J, with 4 bases between the two ends.

This clone was observed a single time. J is TRBJ2-5 and V is TRBV2; 8 positions agree with TRBD1. The CDR3 is made up of 13 amino acids. The V gene's germline CDR1 is SNHLY and CDR2 FYNNEI. The V segment lost 8 bases and the J segment 7 bases; nucleotides outside the gene matches: 9. The CDR3 here is CASEGTGDRTQYF. The CDR3 DNA follows: TGTGCCAGCGAGGGGACAGGCGACCGGACCCAGTACTTC. Full variable domain (rest looked up from reference TRBV2 and TRBJ2-5): EPEVTQTPSHQVTQMGQEVILRCVPISNHLYFYWYRQILGQKVEFLVSFYNNEISEKSEIFDDQFSVERPDGSNFTLKIRSTKLEDSAMYFCASEGTGDRTQYFGPGTRLLVL.

The V call is TRBV24-1, the J call TRBJ2-1; the D gene could be TRBD1 or TRBD2 (6 bases each). The V gene lost 4 bases and the J gene lost 4 bases, with 16 bases spanning the gap. The CDR3 loop spans 16 amino acids. The germline CDR1 and CDR2 sequences are KGHDR and SFDVKD. This CDR3 is CATSERRGARYNEQFF. The DNA of the CDR3 is TGTGCCACCAGTGAACGTAGGGGGGCGCGGTACAATGAGCAGTTCTTC.

The CDR3 here is CASSLVTSAEAFF. CDR3 coding DNA: TGTGCCAGCAGCTTAGTAACGAGTGCTGAAGCTTTCTTT. The chain is built from TRBV7-2 and TRBJ1-1; no reliable D call. Germline values: CDR1 SGHTA, CDR2 FQGNSA. This CDR3 spans 13 amino acids. V shed 1 base and J shed 6 bases, with 9 bases lying between them.

The CDR3 DNA sequence: TGTGCCAGCAGTGGCCATCCCGGGCGTCCTGAGACAGATACGCAGTATTTT. Its translation is CASSGHPGRPETDTQYF. V usage is TRBV6-1 and J usage is TRBJ2-3; D call uncertain. The V gene's germline CDR1 is MNHNS and CDR2 SASEGT. The ends were cut back, 4 bases at V and 3 bases at J, with 20 bases in the middle. CDR3 length: 17 amino acids.

The chain combines TRBV6-2 or TRBV6-3 with TRBJ2-1, with 10 bases fitting TRBD2. The germline gives CDR1 MNHEY, CDR2 SVGEGT. The V and J ends lost 6 bases and 8 bases, in that order; junction bases with no gene match: 13. The CDR3 has 16 amino acids. CDR3 loop: CASSPQLAGLTDEQFF. Here the CDR3 DNA reads TGTGCCAGCAGCCCACAACTAGCGGGGCTTACAGATGAGCAGTTCTTC.

CDR3 loop: CASSQDFGDLTIYEQYF. The CDR3 DNA follows: TGCGCCAGCAGCCAAGATTTTGGAGATCTAACCATCTACGAGCAGTACTTC. This sequence joins TRBV4-3 and TRBJ2-7; D not resolved. The CDR3 runs to 17 residues. The germline V and J ends were trimmed by 0 bases and 3 bases, with 18 bases remaining between them. CDR1 is LGHNA, CDR2 YSLEER, per germline.

This clone was detected only a few times. V gene TRBV13 combines with J gene TRBJ1-1, with D unclear. CDR1 is PRHDT and CDR2 is FYEKMQ in the germline V gene (reference sequence). This CDR3 spans 15 amino acids. Deletions cut 5 bases from V and 7 bases from J, with 20 bases between. The CDR3 region is CASSHTGPLAFEAFF. In nucleotides, the CDR3 is TGTGCCAGCAGCCATACTGGTCCGCTGGCTTTTGAAGCTTTCTTT.

The chain recombines TRBV4-3 with TRBJ1-1, with 8 bases identical to TRBD1. CDR3 length equals 15 residues. Germline V CDR1 and CDR2: LGHNA, YSLEER. Unmatched junction bases numbered 5, after V lost 4 bases and J lost 1 base. CDR3 sequence (DNA): TGCGCCAGCAGCCCGAGGACAGGGCGGAACACTGAAGCTTTCTTT. Its translation: CASSPRTGRNTEAFF.

The V gene is TRBV7-2, the J gene TRBJ1-2; tentatively, D is TRBD1 (5 bases). There are 16 residues in the CDR3. V lost 0 bases and J 6 bases, leaving 17 bases between the germline ends. Germline CDR1 and CDR2: SGHTA and FQGNSA. The CDR3 sequence: CASSLAKGLKGHGYTF. In DNA form, the CDR3 reads TGTGCCAGCAGCTTAGCTAAGGGACTCAAGGGACATGGCTACACCTTC.

The V gene is TRBV5-4, the J gene TRBJ2-5; TRBD2 might be the D (7 bases). CDR3 size: 16 residues. The V gene's germline CDR1 is SGHNT and CDR2 YYREEE (reference sequence). V lost 3 bases, J lost 4 bases, and 19 bases lay in between. CDR3 amino acids: CASSSLGRGGAETQYF. The CDR3 DNA follows: TGTGCCAGCAGCTCCCTAGGGAGGGGGGGGGCAGAGACCCAGTACTTC.

This clone appeared once. The rearrangement joins TRBV2 to TRBJ2-7; TRBD1 or TRBD2 may be the D gene (5 bases each). Germline values: CDR1 SNHLY, CDR2 FYNNEI. The CDR3 totals 16 residues. Trimming left V 2 bases short and J 3 bases short, with 17 bases between. The CDR3 spells CASSEQGPQRLYEQYF. The CDR3 nucleotides are TGTGCCAGCAGTGAACAGGGACCCCAACGGCTCTACGAGCAGTACTTC. Variable domain in full (rest from reference TRBV2 and TRBJ2-7): EPEVTQTPSHQVTQMGQEVILRCVPISNHLYFYWYRQILGQKVEFLVSFYNNEISEKSEIFDDQFSVERPDGSNFTLKIRSTKLEDSAMYFCASSEQGPQRLYEQYFGPGTRLTVT.

The chain joins TRBV6-4 to TRBJ1-1; TRBD1 aligns across 7 bases. The CDR3 spans 14 residues. The germline gives CDR1 MRHNA, CDR2 SNTAGT. J was trimmed by 5 bases and V by 6 bases; bases with no gene match: 9. This CDR3 reads CASSLRQGGTEAFF. The CDR3 nucleotides read TGTGCCAGCAGCCTTAGACAGGGAGGTACTGAAGCTTTCTTT.

This clone was seen a handful of times. The V and J genes are TRBV10-3 and TRBJ1-5; 10 positions agree with TRBD1. After removal of 2 bases from V and 5 bases from J, the junction contained 3 bases not matched to a gene. CDR1 is ENHRY and CDR2 is SYGVKD in the germline V gene. CDR3 size: 15 residues. CDR3 nucleotide sequence: TGTGCCATCAGTGAGGCGGGACAGGGGTATCAGCCCCAGCATTTT. It codes for CAISEAGQGYQPQHF.